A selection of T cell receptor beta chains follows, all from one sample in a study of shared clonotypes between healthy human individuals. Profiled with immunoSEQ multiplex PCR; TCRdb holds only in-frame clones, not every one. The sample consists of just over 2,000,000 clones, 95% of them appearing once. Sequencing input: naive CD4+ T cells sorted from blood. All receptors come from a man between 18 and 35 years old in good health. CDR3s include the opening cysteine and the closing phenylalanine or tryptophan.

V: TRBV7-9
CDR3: CASSFNTDTGELFF

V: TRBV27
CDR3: CASTFRGQGSHYNSPLHF

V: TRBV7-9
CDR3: CASTLSDSETQYF

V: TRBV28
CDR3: CASSFQGSGNTIYF

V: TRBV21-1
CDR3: CASIFQYF

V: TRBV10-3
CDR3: CAISDSVSGNTIYF

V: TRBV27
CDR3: CASSGTGDTGTDTQYF

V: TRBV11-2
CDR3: CASSLAPGQETQYF

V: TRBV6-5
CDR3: CASSYVGQRNSPLHF

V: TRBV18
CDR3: CASSPSLAGLRVYEQYF

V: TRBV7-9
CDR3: CASSLRGVSSGANVLTF